This T cell receptor beta chain comes out of a study of early stage breast cancer tumors. TCRdb keeps only in-frame clones here, not all; method: immunoSEQ multiplex PCR. The repertoire has about 30,000 clones, 72% of them found once; the top ten carry around 34%. The CDR3 length is 16 residues. The V segment lost 5 bases and the J segment 5 bases; nucleotides outside the gene matches: 10. CDR1 MNHEY and CDR2 SMNVEV come from the germline V gene (reference sequence). J is TRBJ2-1 and V is TRBV27; 9 bases map to TRBD2. The sample comprised blood. The sequence came from a person between 50 and 60 years old with breast cancer. CDR3 bases: TGTGCCAGCAGTCTCGTTGGGGTAGCGGGAGACAATGAGCAGTTCTTC. It yields the protein CASSLVGVAGDNEQFF.